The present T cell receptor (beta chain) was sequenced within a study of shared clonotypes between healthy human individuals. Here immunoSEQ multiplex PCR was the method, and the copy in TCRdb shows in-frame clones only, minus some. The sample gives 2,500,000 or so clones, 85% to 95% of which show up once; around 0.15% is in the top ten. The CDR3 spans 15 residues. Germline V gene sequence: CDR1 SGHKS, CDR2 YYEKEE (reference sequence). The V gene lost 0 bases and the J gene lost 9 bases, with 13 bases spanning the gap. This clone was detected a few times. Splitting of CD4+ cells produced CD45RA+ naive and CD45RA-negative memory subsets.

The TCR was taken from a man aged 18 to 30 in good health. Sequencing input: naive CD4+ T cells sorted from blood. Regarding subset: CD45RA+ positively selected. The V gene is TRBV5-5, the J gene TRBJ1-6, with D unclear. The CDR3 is CASSLARTDGSPLHF. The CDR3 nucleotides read TGTGCCAGCAGCTTGGCCCGGACGGACGGTTCACCCCTCCACTTT.